This T cell receptor beta chain was sequenced for a study of blood T cell repertoires in COVID-19. Study in general: The United States, Italy and Spain were the sources of the acute and convalescent COVID-19 samples. PBMCs, B-cell-depleted T cells, or T cells were the source of the cDNA or gDNA that made up the material.

V was cut by 7 bases and J by 5 bases, with 8 bases left in between. Germline assignment: CDR1 MDHEN and CDR2 SYDVKM. The CDR3 has 11 residues. Produced via immunoSEQ multiplex PCR; TCRdb's table is partial and in-frame only. The sample contains 150,000 to 200,000 clones, 80% to 90% of which appear only once. This clonotype was obtained from a man in his fifties or sixties with acute or convalescent COVID-19. The sequenced sample was peripheral blood. The chain couples TRBV28 to TRBJ2-5, with unresolved D. CDR3 protein: CASMLRETQYF. In nucleotides, the CDR3 is TGTGCCAGCATGCTCCGGGAGACCCAGTACTTC.